Following are 32 T cell receptor beta chains from one sample sequenced in a study of vaccination effects on CD4 cells after COVID-19. Using immunoSEQ multiplex PCR, the repertoire was profiled, and TCRdb retains in-frame clones only, with some absent. The sample gives 20,000 to 30,000 clones, about 79% of which show up once; around 6.5% is in the top ten. Which antigens these TCRs recognize remains unknown. Using viral peptide pools, the ViraFEST assay grew out antigen-specific CD4+ T cells prior to sequencing. Subsequent to a culture period of around eleven days, CD4+ T cells were isolated. Vaccination of participants consisted of two doses of either the BNT162b2 or mRNA-1273 vaccine. The specimen was CD4+ T cells from PBMCs cultured with SARS-CoV-2 spike peptides, collected after COVID-19 vaccination. These receptors all stem from a human donor who received a COVID-19 vaccine. Some clones in this sample may be carry-over from other donors' samples.

The chain carries TRBV5-1 and TRBJ2-2, with 9 bases matching TRBD1. The CDR3 length is 16 residues. Looked up from germline, CDR1 is SGHRS and CDR2 is YFSETQ. Trimming took 4 bases from V and 6 from J; bases not matched to a gene: 10. CDR3 region: CASSPLGQGYSGELFF. CDR3 bases: TGCGCCAGCAGCCCCCTGGGACAGGGATATTCCGGGGAGCTGTTTTTT.

The chain links TRBV7-9 to TRBJ2-6, with 8 bases aligning to TRBD1. Germline V CDR1 and CDR2: SEHNR, FQNEAQ (reference sequence). The CDR3 runs 18 residues. J was trimmed by 1 base and V by 4 bases; bases with no gene match: 9. DNA for the CDR3: TGTGCCAGCAGCTGCTGGGACAGGTACCATTCTGGGGCCAACGTCCTGACTTTC. This translates into CASSCWDRYHSGANVLTF.

The chain uses TRBV19 and TRBJ1-4; the match to TRBD1 covers 9 bases. The trim removed 3 bases at V and 10 bases at J, leaving 12 bases unmatched. Germline V CDR1 and CDR2: LNHDA, SQIVND (reference sequence). This CDR3 contains 16 residues. DNA of the CDR3: TGTGCCAGTAGTATTGGACCGGGACAGGGATCGGGAAAACTGTTTTTT. Amino acids: CASSIGPGQGSGKLFF.

The rearrangement links TRBV6-5 to TRBJ1-5, with D possibly TRBD1 on 6 matching bases. V lost 4 bases and J 0 bases, leaving 10 bases between the germline ends. Germline V gene lookup returns CDR1 MNHEY and CDR2 SVGAGI. CDR3 size: 15 residues. The CDR3 loop is CASSLAGASNQPQHF. Written as DNA, the CDR3 is TGTGCCAGCAGTTTGGCAGGGGCTAGCAATCAGCCCCAGCATTTT.

The chain joins TRBV5-8 to TRBJ2-3, with 7 bases aligning to TRBD1. Germline CDR1 and CDR2: SGHTS and YDEGEE. V was pared by 0 bases and J by 0 bases, with 4 bases of the junction left unmatched. The CDR3 consists of 16 residues. CDR3 in amino acids: CASSLGDSTSTDTQYF. For the CDR3, the DNA is TGTGCCAGCAGCTTGGGGGACAGCACAAGCACAGATACGCAGTATTTT.

The chain couples TRBV6-1 to TRBJ2-1; 8 nucleotides match TRBD2. CDR3 length: 15 amino acids. Germline V gene lookup returns CDR1 MNHNS and CDR2 SASEGT. V lost 0 bases, J lost 7 bases, and 5 bases stayed unmatched. The CDR3 sequence: CASSEAQRGWNEQFF. The CDR3, as DNA: TGTGCCAGCAGTGAAGCCCAGCGGGGGTGGAATGAGCAGTTCTTC.

The V gene is TRBV18, the J gene TRBJ2-5, with D perhaps matching TRBD1 or TRBD2 (5 bases each). Germline lookup yields CDR1 KGHSH and CDR2 LQKENI. This CDR3 contains 13 residues. The V end lost 2 bases, the J end lost 4 bases, and 8 bases lay between the germline ends. CDR3 nucleotides: TGTGCCAGCTCACCAGGGGCGGGAGAGACCCAGTACTTC. Encoded protein: CASSPGAGETQYF.

In this sample, this clone turned up a few times. This sequence joins TRBV19 and TRBJ2-2; D is perhaps TRBD2 (6 bases). V was cut by 6 bases and J by 3 bases, with 11 bases left in between. CDR3 length equals 14 residues. Germline loops: CDR1 LNHDA, CDR2 SQIVND (reference sequence). CDR3 nucleotide sequence: TGTGCCAGTAGCTGGGGGGTCGACACCGGGGAGCTGTTTTTT. Its translation: CASSWGVDTGELFF.

The genes are TRBV5-6 and TRBJ2-3; 12 bases map to TRBD1. Trimming at V came to 0 bases and at J to 7 bases, leaving 6 bases not matched to a gene. Germline CDR1 is SGHDT and CDR2 is YYEEEE. This CDR3 is 16 amino acids long. CDR3: CASSLAGTGGKNTQYF. The CDR3 bases are TGTGCCAGCAGCTTGGCCGGGACAGGGGGCAAAAATACGCAGTATTTT.

This clone was seen more than once but under ten times. The V gene is TRBV19, the J gene TRBJ1-6; 7 nucleotides align to TRBD1. The CDR3 is made up of 14 amino acids. V was pared by 3 bases and J by 9 bases, with 5 bases of the junction left unmatched. The germline V gene has CDR1 LNHDA and CDR2 SQIVND (reference sequence). CDR3 loop: CASSMDRRSSPLHF. CDR3 sequence (DNA): TGTGCCAGTAGTATGGACAGGAGGAGTTCACCCCTCCACTTT. Combining the CDR3 with reference TRBV19 and TRBJ1-6 gives the whole variable domain DGGITQSPKYLFRKEGQNVTLSCEQNLNHDAMYWYRQDPGQGLRLIYYSQIVNDFQKGDIAEGYSVSREKKESFPLTVTSAQKNPTAFYLCASSMDRRSSPLHFGNGTRLTVT.

This clone occurred a few times. DNA for the CDR3: TGTGCCAGCAGCTCCCTGGACAGAGGAACTGAAGCTTTCTTT. Protein product: CASSSLDRGTEAFF. The chain employs TRBV11-3 and TRBJ1-1; maybe TRBD1 (6 bases). The V end lost 4 bases, the J end lost 5 bases, and 14 bases lay between the germline ends. Germline V CDR1 and CDR2: SGHNT, YENEEA. This CDR3 region has 14 residues.

V usage is TRBV18 and J usage is TRBJ2-7; possibly TRBD1 for D (6 bases). The V gene's germline CDR1 is KGHSH and CDR2 LQKENI. The CDR3 spans 14 residues. V was trimmed by 1 base and J by 0 bases, leaving 7 bases between them. CDR3 bases: TGTGCCAGCTCACCACGGGACATCTCCTACGAGCAGTACGTC. It specifies CASSPRDISYEQYV.

This clone was seen only a few times. The J gene is TRBJ2-5, the V gene TRBV3-1 (or the pseudogene TRBV3-2); TRBD2 matches at 12 bases. The junction had 8 bases not matched to a gene; V was cut back by 4 bases and J by 11 bases. There are 14 residues in the CDR3. The germline CDR1 and CDR2 sequences are LGHDT and YNNKEL (reference sequence). CDR3 sequence: CASSLGLAGRSQYF. DNA of the CDR3: TGTGCCAGCAGCCTAGGACTAGCGGGACGGAGTCAGTACTTC.

This clone was observed once. V is TRBV15 and J is TRBJ2-7; 8 nucleotides line up with TRBD1. V trimming: 6 bases; J trimming: 6 bases; junction bases outside the gene matches: 13. CDR1 and CDR2 from the germline V gene are LNHNV and YYDKDF (reference sequence). The CDR3 loop spans 15 amino acids. The CDR3: CATRVGQGKGLEQYV. CDR3 nucleotides: TGTGCCACCAGAGTAGGACAGGGTAAGGGACTCGAGCAGTACGTC.

This clone has a handful of counts. The chain employs TRBV7-9 and TRBJ1-4; 7 bases are a match to TRBD1. This CDR3 comprises 14 residues. Trimming removed 6 bases from V and 6 bases from J; junction bases left unmatched: 7. The germline V gene has CDR1 SEHNR and CDR2 FQNEAQ (reference sequence). The CDR3 DNA reads TGTGCCAGCAGTCGACAGGGACTAGATGAAAAACTGTTTTTT. Residues: CASSRQGLDEKLFF.

Remarks on this clone: This specimen includes other DNA sequences encoding the same CDR3. The rearrangement links TRBV18 to TRBJ1-1; D perhaps matches TRBD1 (5 bases). Germline V gives CDR1 KGHSH, CDR2 LQKENI. The CDR3 length is 13 residues. V was shortened by 2 bases and J by 2 bases, with 6 bases between the two germline ends. CDR3 residues: CASSPRGNTEAFF. The CDR3 DNA is TGTGCCAGCTCACCAAGGGGAAACACTGAAGCTTTCTTT. The full variable domain, completed using reference TRBV18 and TRBJ1-1, is NAGVMQNPRHLVRRRGQEARLRCSPMKGHSHVYWYRQLPEEGLKFMVYLQKENIIDESGMPKERFSAEFPKEGPSILRIQQVVRGDSAAYFCASSPRGNTEAFFGQGTRLTVV.

The chain couples TRBV7-7 to TRBJ2-3; D call uncertain. The germline gives CDR1 SSHAT, CDR2 FNYEAQ (reference sequence). The V end lost 1 base, the J end lost 9 bases, and 11 bases lay between the germline ends. This CDR3 has 13 residues. The CDR3 protein is CASSLESRSTQYF. DNA of the CDR3: TGTGCCAGCAGCTTAGAATCTCGTTCGACGCAGTATTTT.

The CDR3 nucleotides are TGTGCCAGCTCGCCTACAGGGGGCAGGGATACGCAGTATTTT. Encoded protein: CASSPTGGRDTQYF. This chain connects TRBV18 to TRBJ2-3; 9 bases align to TRBD1. V shed 6 bases and J 6 bases; nucleotides not matched to a gene: 7. There are 14 residues in the CDR3. In germline, CDR1 is KGHSH, CDR2 LQKENI.

V and J are TRBV5-6 and TRBJ2-3, with D possibly TRBD2 on 5 matching bases. The CDR3 is 14 amino acids. Germline loops: CDR1 SGHDT, CDR2 YYEEEE. V was pared by 1 base and J by 3 bases, with 9 bases between. Written as DNA, the CDR3 is TGTGCCAGCAGCTTGTCGAGGGTAACAGATACGCAGTATTTT. Translated, it gives CASSLSRVTDTQYF.

This clone was detected a few times. This rearrangement joins TRBV19 to TRBJ2-3, with D maybe TRBD1 (5 bases). Germline assignment: CDR1 LNHDA and CDR2 SQIVND (reference sequence). The germline V and J ends were trimmed by 5 bases and 0 bases, with 9 bases remaining between them. The CDR3 is 14 residues long. The CDR3 nucleotides are TGTGCCAGTAGTCCAGGGATGAGCACAGATACGCAGTATTTT. Its translation is CASSPGMSTDTQYF.

The chain has TRBV10-3 and TRBJ1-1; 9 positions match TRBD1. The germline gives CDR1 ENHRY, CDR2 SYGVKD. The V segment lost 6 bases and the J segment 1 base; nucleotides outside the gene matches: 0. This CDR3 spans 13 amino acids. The DNA of the CDR3 is TGTGCCATCAGGGGACAGGGGAACACTGAAGCTTTCTTT. It encodes CAIRGQGNTEAFF.

V and J are TRBV5-8 and TRBJ2-1; a weak D match, TRBD1 (6 bases). Germline assignment: CDR1 SGHTS and CDR2 YDEGEE. V was shortened by 5 bases and J by 14 bases, with 29 bases between the two germline ends. This CDR3 has 16 amino acids. The CDR3 DNA is TGTGCCAGCAGGACCGGACAGCTCTCAAGAAAGGTAGCCGAGTTCTTC. It specifies CASRTGQLSRKVAEFF.

Regarding this clone: A read error may produce the germline difference seen at one junction end. The chain carries TRBV5-4 and TRBJ2-1; the D call may be TRBD1 or TRBD2 (5 bases each). Germline V lookup: CDR1 SGHNT, CDR2 YYREEE (reference sequence). The length of the CDR3 is 15 residues. For the CDR3, the DNA is TGTGCCAGCAGTCACACCGGGGCAGCCAACAAGGAGCAGTTCTTC. Translating gives CASSHTGAANKEQFF.

This clone was observed a handful of times. The V gene is TRBV19, the J gene TRBJ2-2, with D possibly being TRBD1 (6 bases). V was shortened by 3 bases and J by 4 bases, with 9 bases between the two germline ends. The CDR3 is made up of 14 amino acids. The V gene's germline CDR1 is LNHDA and CDR2 SQIVND (reference sequence). The CDR3 nucleotides read TGTGCCAGTAGTATCGAAGGGGGCACCGGGGAGCTGTTTTTT. Translating it yields CASSIEGGTGELFF. Combining the CDR3 with reference TRBV19 and TRBJ2-2 gives the whole variable domain DGGITQSPKYLFRKEGQNVTLSCEQNLNHDAMYWYRQDPGQGLRLIYYSQIVNDFQKGDIAEGYSVSREKKESFPLTVTSAQKNPTAFYLCASSIEGGTGELFFGEGSRLTVL.

The chain employs TRBV10-1 and TRBJ2-3, with D maybe TRBD2 (6 bases). This CDR3 region has 16 residues. From germline, CDR1 is WNHNN and CDR2 SYGVQD (reference sequence). The germline V and J ends were trimmed by 3 bases and 2 bases, with 15 bases remaining between them. The CDR3 reads CASSEARGSLTDTQYF. For the CDR3, the DNA is TGCGCCAGCAGTGAAGCCCGGGGGTCCCTCACAGATACGCAGTATTTT.

The J gene is TRBJ1-5, the V gene TRBV19; the D gene is possibly TRBD1 (5 bases). CDR3 length: 14 residues. The germline V gene encodes CDR1 LNHDA and CDR2 SQIVND (reference sequence). Trimming removed 6 bases at V and 0 bases at J, with 9 bases between. Written as DNA, the CDR3 is TGTGCCAGTAGAGGACACAATAGCAATCAGCCCCAGCATTTT. It encodes CASRGHNSNQPQHF.

This rearrangement joins TRBV7-3 to TRBJ2-1; D is ambiguous. Trimming pared 2 bases from V and 7 bases from J, leaving 15 bases between. Germline values: CDR1 SGHTA, CDR2 FQGTGA. This CDR3 region has 15 residues. The DNA for the CDR3 is TGTGCCAGCAGCTTAGGGTTATTCCGTGGGAATGAGCAGTTCTTC. Translation gives CASSLGLFRGNEQFF.

The chain links TRBV5-1 to TRBJ2-3; D not certain. Germline V gene lookup returns CDR1 SGHRS and CDR2 YFSETQ. The CDR3 is made up of 14 amino acids. Trimming stripped 0 bases from V and 0 bases from J, with 5 bases between. The CDR3 DNA reads TGCGCCAGCAGCTTGGTTGGTAGCACAGATACGCAGTATTTT. The encoded protein is CASSLVGSTDTQYF.

This chain links TRBV2 with TRBJ2-3; TRBD1 matches at 9 bases. V lost 7 bases, J lost 5 bases, and 7 bases stayed unmatched. From germline, CDR1 is SNHLY and CDR2 FYNNEI. The CDR3 has 14 amino acids. The CDR3 here is CASTRTGVKDTQYF. CDR3 DNA: TGTGCCAGCACCCGGACAGGGGTGAAAGATACGCAGTATTTT.

The chain carries TRBV7-2 and TRBJ1-2, with TRBD1 identical over 8 bases. The CDR3 consists of 14 residues. V was clipped by 6 bases and J by 6 bases; unmatched bases: 9. Germline assignment: CDR1 SGHTA and CDR2 FQGNSA. The CDR3 DNA reads as TGTGCCAGCAGAAGAGACAGGGGAGGGAATGGCTACACCTTC. This translates into CASRRDRGGNGYTF.

The rearrangement uses TRBV19 and TRBJ2-7, with D tentatively TRBD2 (6 bases). The CDR3 runs to 14 residues. Germline V gene sequence: CDR1 LNHDA, CDR2 SQIVND (reference sequence). With 5 bases removed from V and 3 bases from J, the gap between germline ends came to 14 bases. The DNA of the CDR3 is TGTGCCAGTAGTCGAGGAGTGGAGGGCTACGAGCAGTACGTC. Translation: CASSRGVEGYEQYV.

The chain recombines TRBV2 with TRBJ1-2; unclear D gene. The CDR3 length is 14 residues. V was cut by 4 bases and J by 6 bases, with 15 bases left in between. Germline CDR1 and CDR2: SNHLY and FYNNEI. The CDR3: CASSGIEALHGYTF. The DNA of the CDR3 is TGTGCCAGCAGTGGCATAGAGGCCTTACATGGCTACACCTTC.